This paragraph reports one T cell receptor (beta chain). The antigen remains undetermined. These data are taken from a study of OX40 agonist ivuxolimab in advanced cancers. The study, taken as a whole, reports: Researchers report that CD8+ T cells had, on average, more expanded clones than CD4+.

Peripheral blood came from all dose cohorts at three timepoints. Clones were read by immunoSEQ multiplex PCR, and TCRdb kept only the in-frame ones, dropping some. The sample lists some 83,000 clones, around nine tenths occurring once. The starting material was CD4+ or CD8+ T cells sorted from blood, obtained in a trial of the OX40 agonist ivuxolimab. The clonotype was recovered from an adult with an advanced solid tumor such as melanoma, head and neck, liver or kidney cancer.

The CDR3: CASSRQGAEIYEQYF. The CDR3 DNA reads as TGTGCCAGCAGCCGACAGGGGGCAGAAATCTACGAGCAGTACTTC. The chain carries TRBV6-5 and TRBJ2-7; 10 nucleotides agree with TRBD1. Unmatched junction bases numbered 8, after V lost 6 bases and J lost 3 bases. This CDR3 has 15 residues. Germline V gives CDR1 MNHEY, CDR2 SVGAGI.